Below, 29 T cell receptor beta chains from the same sample are listed, as sequenced in a study of shared clonotypes between healthy human individuals. Sequencing used immunoSEQ multiplex PCR; TCRdb keeps in-frame clones, though not all of them. The sample has 2.5 million or so clones, around nine tenths seen once. Sequencing was done on a sample of naive CD4+ T cells sorted from blood. Specified subset: CD45RA+ positively selected. Receptors were obtained from a man between 18 and 29 years old in good health.

The rearrangement links TRBV21-1 to TRBJ1-5. TRBV21-1 is reported as a pseudogene. The CDR3 runs 18 residues. The CDR3 coding sequence is TGTGCCAGCAGCAAAGTGGATCAGCCCTTCGGGAGCAATCAGCCCCAGCATTTT. Its translation: CASSKVDQPFGSNQPQHF.

The chain carries TRBV2 and TRBJ1-6; perhaps TRBD1 as D (5 bases). The CDR3 consists of 13 residues. Per the germline V gene, CDR1 is SNHLY and CDR2 is FYNNEI. With 11 bases removed from V and 10 bases from J, the gap between germline ends came to 18 bases. The CDR3: CAGVIRDMSPLHF. For the CDR3, the DNA is TGTGCCGGAGTAATCAGGGATATGTCACCCCTCCACTTT.

V and J are TRBV7-2 and TRBJ1-2; D not resolved. CDR3 length equals 15 residues. CDR1 is SGHTA, CDR2 FQGNSA, per germline. V was cut by 2 bases and J by 8 bases, with 18 bases left in between. Written as DNA, the CDR3 is TGTGCCAGCAGCTTAAATGGCCAGGAGGCCTCCGGCTACACCTTC. As protein: CASSLNGQEASGYTF. The full variable domain, rest sourced from reference TRBV7-2 and TRBJ1-2, is GAGVSQSPSNKVTEKGKDVELRCDPISGHTALYWYRQSLGQGLEFLIYFQGNSAPDKSGLPSDRFSAERTGGSVSTLTIQRTQQEDSAVYLCASSLNGQEASGYTFGSGTRLTVV.

Only a few counts were recorded for this clone. This sequence joins TRBV5-1 and TRBJ2-5; TRBD1 matches 7 bases. Germline trimming cut 8 bases from V and 5 bases from J; bases unmatched to any gene: 9. The CDR3 has 13 residues. Germline V gene sequence: CDR1 SGHRS, CDR2 YFSETQ. The CDR3 region is CASSTGSPETQYF. The CDR3 nucleotides read TGCGCCAGTTCGACAGGGAGTCCGGAGACCCAGTACTTC.

This rearrangement joins TRBV5-1 to TRBJ1-2; a possible D gene is TRBD1 (6 bases). Germline loops: CDR1 SGHRS, CDR2 YFSETQ. CDR3 length: 16 residues. Trimming took off 0 bases at V and 0 bases at J, with 12 bases between the two ends. Here the CDR3 DNA reads TGCGCCAGCAGCTTGGCGGCAGGGGACCCTAACTATGGCTACACCTTC. Translated: CASSLAAGDPNYGYTF.

The genes are TRBV2 and TRBJ1-6; D might be TRBD1 (5 bases). In germline, CDR1 is SNHLY, CDR2 FYNNEI. Trimming shortened V by 9 bases and J by 5 bases, and 8 bases separated the two germline ends. The CDR3 length is 12 residues. CDR3 bases: TGTGCCAGTGGGGGGGATAATTCACCCCTCCACTTT. It is translated as CASGGDNSPLHF. Together with reference TRBV2 and TRBJ1-6, the CDR3 gives the full variable domain: EPEVTQTPSHQVTQMGQEVILRCVPISNHLYFYWYRQILGQKVEFLVSFYNNEISEKSEIFDDQFSVERPDGSNFTLKIRSTKLEDSAMYFCASGGDNSPLHFGNGTRLTVT.

The chain is built from TRBV11-2 and TRBJ2-1, with TRBD2 matching 8 bases. The CDR3 runs to 14 residues. With 0 bases clipped from V and 10 bases from J, the junction kept 5 bases outside the gene matches. Germline CDR1 reads SGHAT; CDR2 reads FQNNGV. CDR3 residues: CASSLEVAGLEQFF. As DNA, the CDR3 is TGTGCCAGCAGCTTAGAGGTAGCGGGACTCGAGCAGTTCTTC.

This chain connects TRBV9 to TRBJ2-1; the D gene could be TRBD1 or TRBD2 (6 bases each). There are 18 residues in the CDR3. CDR1 and CDR2 (germline): SGDLS, YYNGEE. The V and J ends lost 10 bases and 1 base respectively, with 27 bases between them. The CDR3 spells CAGVGGRAGYRSYNEQFF. The CDR3 nucleotides read TGTGCCGGCGTTGGGGGCAGAGCGGGCTACCGTTCCTACAATGAGCAGTTCTTC.

The chain employs TRBV18 and TRBJ2-1, with 11 bases lining up with TRBD1. J gave up 15 bases and V 3 bases, and 13 bases lay outside the gene matches. Germline loops: CDR1 KGHSH, CDR2 LQKENI. This CDR3 spans 15 amino acids. Written as DNA, the CDR3 is TGTGCCAGCTCACCTCCGGGACAGGGGGATGGTAGACGGTTCTTC. Translating it yields CASSPPGQGDGRRFF.

The chain combines TRBV21-1 with TRBJ1-3. TRBV21-1 is a listed pseudogene. The CDR3 has 14 residues. The CDR3 DNA follows: TGTGCCAGAAACGAGAAACACTCTGGAAACACCATATATTTT. Translating it yields CARNEKHSGNTIYF.

J is TRBJ2-3 and V is TRBV5-1; no firm D call. The CDR3 sequence is 15 residues long. Trimming removed 4 bases at V and 5 bases at J, with 17 bases between. Germline V gene data show CDR1 as SGHRS and CDR2 as YFSETQ. CDR3 DNA sequence: TGCGCCAGCAGCCAAATCGGGCGACAAGGAGATACGCAGTATTTT. Translated, it gives CASSQIGRQGDTQYF. Supplemented by reference TRBV5-1 and TRBJ2-3, the full variable domain reads KAGVTQTPRYLIKTRGQQVTLSCSPISGHRSVSWYQQTPGQGLQFLFEYFSETQRNKGNFPGRFSGRQFSNSRSEMNVSTLELGDSALYLCASSQIGRQGDTQYFGPGTRLTVL.

This chain joins TRBV29-1 and TRBJ2-5; the D gene is possibly TRBD2 (6 bases). V dropped 7 bases and J dropped 10 bases, with 16 bases sitting between them. Germline CDR1 reads SQVTM; CDR2 reads ANQGSEA. This CDR3 is built from 11 residues. CDR3 sequence reads: CSARDSLIQYF. CDR3 DNA: TGCAGCGCCCGGGACTCCCTGATCCAGTACTTC.

The rearrangement joins TRBV28 to TRBJ2-7; 9 bases fit TRBD1. V shed 5 bases and J 1 base; nucleotides not matched to a gene: 12. Germline V CDR1 and CDR2: MDHEN, SYDVKM. CDR3 length: 17 residues. The CDR3 nucleotides read TGTGCCAGCAGTCAGTCCCGGGACAGGGTGCGGTCCTACGAGCAGTACTTC. Residues: CASSQSRDRVRSYEQYF.

The chain combines TRBV2 with TRBJ1-2; no reliable D call. Trimming took off 2 bases at V and 4 bases at J, with 8 bases between the two ends. The CDR3 runs to 13 residues. Germline CDR1 reads SNHLY; CDR2 reads FYNNEI. The CDR3 DNA reads TGTGCCAGCAGTGAACAGTCCCTCTATGGCTACACCTTC. It translates to CASSEQSLYGYTF.

The chain recombines TRBV10-3 with TRBJ2-1; no firm D call. Per germline, CDR1 ENHRY and CDR2 SYGVKD. The CDR3 sequence is 15 residues long. Trimming left V 1 base short and J 0 bases short, with 7 bases between. For the CDR3, the DNA is TGTGCCATCAGTGAGTTTGCTAGCTCCTACAATGAGCAGTTCTTC. It is translated as CAISEFASSYNEQFF.

The chain has TRBV10-2 and TRBJ2-5; unclear D gene. CDR3 size: 11 residues. Germline lookup yields CDR1 WSHSY and CDR2 SAAADI. V was pared by 8 bases and J by 11 bases, with 15 bases between. The CDR3 bases are TGCGCCAGCGGGTCCCTTGGAGAGCAGTACTTC. Translating gives CASGSLGEQYF.

Of note for this clone: Additional DNA sequences in this sample encode the identical CDR3. This rearrangement joins TRBV19 to TRBJ2-7; D possibly corresponds to TRBD2 (5 bases). The CDR3 runs to 11 residues. The germline V gene has CDR1 LNHDA and CDR2 SQIVND (reference sequence). V gave up 1 base and J gave up 7 bases, with 5 bases separating them. CDR3 residues: CASSIAGEQYF. DNA of the CDR3: TGTGCCAGTAGTATAGCGGGGGAGCAGTACTTC. Full variable domain (rest looked up from reference TRBV19 and TRBJ2-7): DGGITQSPKYLFRKEGQNVTLSCEQNLNHDAMYWYRQDPGQGLRLIYYSQIVNDFQKGDIAEGYSVSREKKESFPLTVTSAQKNPTAFYLCASSIAGEQYFGPGTRLTVT.

The chain combines TRBV28 with TRBJ2-7, with 9 bases aligning to TRBD1. The ends lost 8 bases at V and 3 bases at J; junction bases unmatched: 5. The CDR3 is 13 amino acids. Germline CDR1 reads MDHEN; CDR2 reads SYDVKM. The CDR3: CASGTGKFYEQYF. DNA for the CDR3: TGTGCCAGCGGGACAGGGAAGTTCTACGAGCAGTACTTC.

The sample holds one count of this clone. CDR3 region: CASSQGLAGGTGELFF. The CDR3 DNA reads TGTGCCAGCAGCCAGGGACTAGCGGGGGGCACCGGGGAGCTGTTTTTT. This rearrangement joins TRBV5-6 to TRBJ2-2; 15 nucleotides agree with TRBD2. The CDR3 is 16 amino acids. Trimming removed 4 bases from V and 4 bases from J; junction bases left unmatched: 2. Germline assignment: CDR1 SGHDT and CDR2 YYEEEE.

The CDR3 protein is CASSWSTGSSYNEQFF. The CDR3 DNA sequence: TGTGCCAGCAGCTGGAGTACAGGGAGCTCCTACAATGAGCAGTTCTTC. J is TRBJ2-1 and V is TRBV5-4, with D possibly being TRBD1 (6 bases). The CDR3 is 16 residues long. The V gene's germline CDR1 is SGHNT and CDR2 YYREEE (reference sequence). V was shortened by 3 bases and J by 0 bases, with 13 bases between the two germline ends.

This clone appeared a single time. This chain links TRBV7-9 with TRBJ2-2; 7 bases map to TRBD1. The CDR3 is 16 amino acids. Germline trimming cut 5 bases from V and 0 bases from J; bases unmatched to any gene: 6. Looked up from germline, CDR1 is SEHNR and CDR2 is FQNEAQ (reference sequence). CDR3 region: CASSRDSPSNTGELFF. The CDR3 coding sequence is TGTGCCAGCAGCCGGGACAGCCCGTCGAACACCGGGGAGCTGTTTTTT.

The chain has TRBV6-1 and TRBJ1-2; 7 nucleotides align to TRBD1. The CDR3 is 13 residues long. Germline values: CDR1 MNHNS, CDR2 SASEGT. Trimming cost V 7 bases and J 4 bases; bases outside gene matches: 6. The chain's CDR3 is CASTLTGIYGYTF. The CDR3 region has the DNA TGTGCCAGCACCTTGACAGGGATCTATGGCTACACCTTC.

The chain carries TRBV27 and TRBJ2-2; D perhaps matches TRBD1 (6 bases). The V end lost 2 bases, the J end lost 4 bases, and 14 bases lay between the germline ends. Germline V gene lookup returns CDR1 MNHEY and CDR2 SMNVEV (reference sequence). CDR3 size: 16 residues. CDR3 nucleotide sequence: TGTGCCAGCAGTTTACTCCCCAGGGGTGGCACCGGGGAGCTGTTTTTT. It specifies CASSLLPRGGTGELFF.

Points on this clone: Other DNA sequences in the sample encode the same CDR3. V gene TRBV7-2 combines with J gene TRBJ1-2, with a weak D call TRBD1 (5 bases). This CDR3 has 13 amino acids. V lost 1 base and J 8 bases, leaving 11 bases between the germline ends. CDR1 and CDR2 from the germline V gene are SGHTA and FQGNSA. CDR3 nucleotide sequence: TGTGCCAGCAGCTTAGAAGGGAGGGGCGGCTACACCTTC. It translates to CASSLEGRGGYTF. The full variable domain, rest sourced from reference TRBV7-2 and TRBJ1-2, is GAGVSQSPSNKVTEKGKDVELRCDPISGHTALYWYRQSLGQGLEFLIYFQGNSAPDKSGLPSDRFSAERTGGSVSTLTIQRTQQEDSAVYLCASSLEGRGGYTFGSGTRLTVV.

The genes are TRBV9 and TRBJ2-1, with TRBD2 identical over 8 bases. Unmatched junction bases numbered 6, after V lost 0 bases and J lost 7 bases. The CDR3 has 15 residues. Germline loops: CDR1 SGDLS, CDR2 YYNGEE. The CDR3 reads CASSVGGGRTNEQFF. The CDR3 DNA reads as TGTGCCAGCAGCGTAGGCGGGGGGCGTACGAATGAGCAGTTCTTC.

This clone appeared a single time. This sample also contains other DNA sequences that code for the same CDR3. The gene calls are TRBV5-1 and TRBJ2-1; 7 bases match TRBD1. V shed 2 bases and J 4 bases; nucleotides not matched to a gene: 3. CDR1 SGHRS and CDR2 YFSETQ come from the germline V gene. This CDR3 comprises 14 residues. Written as DNA, the CDR3 is TGCGCCAGCAGCTTAGGGACAGATTACAATGAGCAGTTCTTC. As protein: CASSLGTDYNEQFF.

The chain combines TRBV28 with TRBJ1-4, with TRBD1 as a possible D gene (6 bases). This CDR3 has 15 amino acids. CDR1 MDHEN and CDR2 SYDVKM come from the germline V gene. V lost 5 bases and J lost 8, with 18 bases in between. This CDR3 reads CASSPEGGVREKLFF. The CDR3 DNA follows: TGTGCCAGCAGTCCAGAGGGGGGAGTCAGGGAAAAACTGTTTTTT.

The chain couples TRBV6-6 to TRBJ1-1; D ambiguous. V was cut by 6 bases and J by 0 bases, with 11 bases left in between. The CDR3 has 14 residues. CDR1 MNHNY and CDR2 SVGAGI come from the germline V gene (reference sequence). The CDR3 sequence is CASSPGIMNTEAFF. In DNA, the CDR3 is TGTGCCAGCAGCCCGGGGATTATGAACACTGAAGCTTTCTTT.

The chain carries TRBV6-4 and TRBJ1-5; possibly TRBD1 for D (6 bases). This CDR3 spans 14 amino acids. V lost 9 bases to trimming and J lost 4 bases, with 16 bases between them. Per germline, CDR1 MRHNA and CDR2 SNTAGT. The CDR3 DNA follows: TGTGCCAGTGAGGAAACAGGGCTGAATCAGCCCCAGCATTTT. Protein sequence: CASEETGLNQPQHF.